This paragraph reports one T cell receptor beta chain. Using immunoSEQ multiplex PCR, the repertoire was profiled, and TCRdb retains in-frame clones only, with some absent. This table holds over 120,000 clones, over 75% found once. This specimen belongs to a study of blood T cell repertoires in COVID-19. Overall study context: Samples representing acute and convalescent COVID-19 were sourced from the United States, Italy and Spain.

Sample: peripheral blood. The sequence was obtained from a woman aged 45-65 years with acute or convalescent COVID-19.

CDR3 in DNA: TGTGCCAGCAGCAACGACGGCGGGACCATGAACACTGAAGCTTTCTTT. Amino acid sequence: CASSNDGGTMNTEAFF. The chain couples TRBV5-4 to TRBJ1-1, with TRBD1 as a possible D gene (5 bases). The CDR3 runs to 16 residues. CDR1 is SGHNT and CDR2 is YYREEE in the germline V gene (reference sequence). V gave up 4 bases and J gave up 0 bases, with 16 bases separating them.